The sequence of this T cell receptor beta chain was determined in a study of T cell repertoires in cytomegalovirus infection. Study summary: Public signatures in TCR beta pointed to CMV infection and matching HLA type.

TCRdb recomputed calls from the reads with MiXCR, one row per CDR3 protein. The table has about 450,000 distinct CDR3 sequences, approximately 30% seen once. Note on this clonotype: Its antigen is unknown.

Study-level results: CMV-specific TCR beta clonotypes restricted by HLA-C dominated the ex vivo response. Summed frequency of shared TCR beta families picked out CMV carriers who also had the relevant HLA.

The sample was PBMCs. The clonotype comes from a human donor in good health (CMV status not recorded). Some clones in this sample may be carry-over from other donors' samples.

The CDR3 DNA follows: TGTGCCAGCAGTTATACAGGGAGCACTGAAGCTTTCTTT. The encoded protein is CASSYTGSTEAFF. The gene calls are TRBV27 and TRBJ1-1; TRBD1 might be the D (6 bases). The germline gives CDR1 MNHEY, CDR2 SMNVEV (reference sequence). V lost 4 bases, J lost 4 bases, and 10 bases lay in between. The CDR3 totals 13 residues.